This passage covers 25 T cell receptor beta chains from one sample sequenced in a study of cytomegalovirus exposure and HLA in healthy donors. With 60 Vbeta and 13 Jbeta primers, the PCR was carried out. TCRdb's copy holds only in-frame clones and misses some; the assay was immunoSEQ multiplex PCR. Here the sample spans 90,000 to 100,000 clones, 9.4% being singletons. Material for sequencing was PBMCs. These receptors were collected from a man aged 45 to 65 in good health and CMV-seropositive.

The rearrangement joins TRBV28 to TRBJ1-2; 7 bases are shared with TRBD1. CDR1 and CDR2 from the germline V gene are MDHEN and SYDVKM. The CDR3 totals 15 residues. The ends lost 3 bases at V and 5 bases at J; junction bases unmatched: 9. The chain's CDR3 is CASSLGRGDLYGYTF. The CDR3 DNA follows: TGTGCCAGCAGTTTGGGCAGGGGGGACCTATATGGCTACACCTTC.

This clone was found a few times. V and J are TRBV7-9 and TRBJ2-2; 8 bases are shared with TRBD1. From germline, CDR1 is SEHNR and CDR2 FQNEAQ (reference sequence). The CDR3 extends over 17 amino acids. Losses at the gene ends were 2 bases for V and 5 bases for J; bases not matched to a gene: 10. The CDR3 bases are TGTGCCAGCAGCTTAAATTGGCAGGGGGCTGGAACCGGGGAGCTGTTTTTT. Translated, it gives CASSLNWQGAGTGELFF.

V is TRBV25-1 and J is TRBJ2-1, with D possibly being TRBD2 (5 bases). CDR1 is MGHDK and CDR2 is SYGVNS in the germline V gene. The CDR3 spans 16 residues. The ends were cut back, 2 bases at V and 2 bases at J, with 13 bases in the middle. CDR3 coding DNA: TGTGCCAGCAGTGAACTTGAGGGAAGCGCCTACAATGAGCAGTTCTTC. Protein: CASSELEGSAYNEQFF.

This chain links TRBV5-5 with TRBJ2-5; TRBD1 agrees at 8 bases. Germline V gene data show CDR1 as SGHKS and CDR2 as YYEKEE (reference sequence). The V segment lost 4 bases and the J segment 3 bases; nucleotides outside the gene matches: 5. The CDR3 length is 14 residues. CDR3 loop: CASSQVTGEETQYF. CDR3 DNA: TGTGCCAGCAGCCAAGTGACAGGGGAAGAGACCCAGTACTTC.

In this sample, this clone turned up many times. The genes are TRBV5-6 and TRBJ2-7; TRBD2 aligns across 10 bases. CDR1 and CDR2 (germline): SGHDT, YYEEEE. The CDR3 spans 13 residues. The V segment lost 4 bases and the J segment 5 bases; nucleotides outside the gene matches: 3. Here the CDR3 DNA reads TGTGCCAGCAGCGGGACTAGCGTTAACGAGCAGTACTTC. Translating it yields CASSGTSVNEQYF.

This clone was observed a few times. V usage is TRBV19 and J usage is TRBJ1-1; no clear D. Trimming removed 3 bases at V and 1 base at J, with 12 bases between. Per germline, CDR1 LNHDA and CDR2 SQIVND (reference sequence). The CDR3 contains 15 residues. For the CDR3, the DNA is TGTGCCAGTAGTATTTTTGCAGGTACGAACACTGAAGCTTTCTTT. This translates into CASSIFAGTNTEAFF.

This clone was recorded a few times. The chain uses TRBV11-3 and TRBJ2-2, with 9 bases aligning to TRBD1. V lost 1 base to trimming and J lost 4 bases; unmatched junction nucleotides: 7. The CDR3 is 17 amino acids. In germline, CDR1 is SGHNT, CDR2 YENEEA. Here the CDR3 DNA reads TGTGCCAGCAGCTTAGGTGGTCGGGACAGGGCCACCGGGGAGCTGTTTTTT. This codes for CASSLGGRDRATGELFF. Supplemented by reference TRBV11-3 and TRBJ2-2, the full variable domain reads EAGVVQSPRYKIIEKKQPVAFWCNPISGHNTLYWYLQNLGQGPELLIRYENEEAVDDSQLPKDRFSAERLKGVDSTLKIQPAELGDSAVYLCASSLGGRDRATGELFFGEGSRLTVL.

This clone was counted only a few times. The rearrangement joins TRBV7-2 to TRBJ1-3; the D gene is possibly TRBD1 (6 bases). CDR1 and CDR2 from the germline V gene are SGHTA and FQGNSA. The ends were cut back, 5 bases at V and 2 bases at J, with 16 bases in the middle. This CDR3 contains 16 residues. This chain's CDR3 is CASSNIRGRAGNTIYF. For the CDR3, the DNA is TGTGCCAGCAGCAACATCAGGGGAAGAGCTGGAAACACCATATATTTT.

At least ten counts were recorded for this clone. Here the CDR3 DNA reads TGTGCCAGCATAGAGAGTGGGGAGAGTCAGCCCCAGCATTTT. Translated: CASIESGESQPQHF. The V gene is TRBV2, the J gene TRBJ1-5; no clear D. The CDR3 is made up of 14 amino acids. CDR1 is SNHLY and CDR2 is FYNNEI in the germline V gene. V lost 7 bases, J lost 6 bases, and 16 bases lay in between.

The CDR3 region has the DNA TGTGCCAGCAGCCCAAGGGGGTGGGATGAGCAGTTCTTC. Its protein product is CASSPRGWDEQFF. The V and J genes are TRBV5-4 and TRBJ2-1; perhaps TRBD1 as D (6 bases). Germline-derived CDR1 and CDR2 are SGHNT and YYREEE (reference sequence). V was pared by 4 bases and J by 8 bases, with 13 bases between. The CDR3 sequence is 13 residues long.

Written as DNA, the CDR3 is TGTGCCAGTAGTATTGGGGGGATCATCAATCAGCCCCAGCATTTT. This translates into CASSIGGIINQPQHF. The rearrangement joins TRBV19 to TRBJ1-5, with D tentatively TRBD1 (5 bases). V shed 3 bases and J shed 3 bases, with 12 bases lying between them. This CDR3 contains 15 residues. Per germline, CDR1 LNHDA and CDR2 SQIVND (reference sequence).

This clone was detected only a few times. The rearrangement joins TRBV5-4 to TRBJ2-7, with 8 bases identical to TRBD1. Trimming cost V 3 bases and J 6 bases; bases outside gene matches: 8. CDR1 SGHNT and CDR2 YYREEE come from the germline V gene (reference sequence). This CDR3 is built from 14 residues. In DNA, the CDR3 is TGTGCCAGCAGCTGGACAGGGACCTCGGGCGAGCAGTACTTC. This encodes CASSWTGTSGEQYF.

The chain couples TRBV7-9 to TRBJ2-3; possible D gene TRBD1, 6 bases. Trimming stripped 5 bases from V and 5 bases from J, with 11 bases between. The CDR3 spans 13 residues. CDR1 is SEHNR, CDR2 FQNEAQ, per germline (reference sequence). For the CDR3, the DNA is TGTGCCAGCAGCGTGGAACAGGGAGATACGCAGTATTTT. Translation: CASSVEQGDTQYF. Combining the CDR3 with reference TRBV7-9 and TRBJ2-3 gives the whole variable domain DTGVSQNPRHKITKRGQNVTFRCDPISEHNRLYWYRQTLGQGPEFLTYFQNEAQLEKSRLLSDRFSAERPKGSFSTLEIQRTEQGDSAMYLCASSVEQGDTQYFGPGTRLTVL.

This clone was seen more than once but under ten times. The missing conserved phenylalanine or tryptophan at the end of this CDR3 makes a read error likely. The limits of the CDR3 on the DNA are not certain, so only TCRdb's listed CDR3 is given. The V and J genes are TRBV28 and TRBJ1-1. Germline CDR1 and CDR2: MDHEN and SYDVKM. From its first to its last residue, the CDR3 has 15 amino acids. CDR3 loop: CASSLAGRGRTEPFL.

This clone appeared a few times. The V call is TRBV27, the J call TRBJ2-7; 12 bases match TRBD2. The V gene end was trimmed by 5 bases and the J gene end by 7 bases; junction bases not matched to a gene: 9. The CDR3 loop spans 15 amino acids. Germline assignment: CDR1 MNHEY and CDR2 SMNVEV (reference sequence). CDR3 in amino acids: CASSPSGRAFKEQYF. The CDR3 DNA sequence: TGTGCCAGCAGTCCTAGCGGGAGGGCCTTCAAAGAGCAGTACTTC.

The chain employs TRBV10-3 and TRBJ1-4; D is possibly TRBD1 (6 bases). The CDR3 is 15 amino acids. Trimming shortened V by 10 bases and J by 7 bases, and 22 bases separated the two germline ends. The germline V gene encodes CDR1 ENHRY and CDR2 SYGVKD. The CDR3 reads CATSGRGEPIEKLFF. The CDR3 bases are TGTGCCACCTCAGGCAGGGGAGAGCCTATTGAAAAACTGTTTTTT.

This clone was picked up a small number of times. The V gene is TRBV7-6, the J gene TRBJ2-5; 8 bases are a match to TRBD1. Trimming cost V 0 bases and J 5 bases; bases outside gene matches: 8. The CDR3 loop spans 16 amino acids. The germline V gene encodes CDR1 SGHVS and CDR2 FNYEAQ. CDR3 nucleotides: TGTGCCAGCAGCTTAGCGGGCCAGGGGGCTTGGGAGACCCAGTACTTC. It translates to CASSLAGQGAWETQYF.

This clone came up a few times. The V and J genes are TRBV27 and TRBJ2-3, with D possibly being TRBD1 (5 bases). CDR3 length: 17 residues. Germline CDR1 MNHEY, CDR2 SMNVEV (reference sequence). V lost 3 bases and J lost 2, with 18 bases in between. This CDR3 reads CASSFLPAREFTDTQYF. The CDR3 coding sequence is TGTGCCAGCAGTTTCCTCCCTGCCAGGGAATTCACAGATACGCAGTATTTT.

This clone appeared a few times. The DNA for the CDR3 is TGCAGCGCTCCATCAGACAGCAATGAGCAGTTCTTC. This translates into CSAPSDSNEQFF. The V call is TRBV29-1, the J call TRBJ2-1, with D perhaps TRBD1 (5 bases). Germline assignment: CDR1 SQVTM and CDR2 ANQGSEA. CDR3 length: 12 residues. The ends were cut back, 7 bases at V and 6 bases at J, with 13 bases in the middle.

The sample holds a few counts of this clone. The chain employs TRBV5-6 and TRBJ1-5, with 8 nucleotides matching TRBD1. J was trimmed by 1 base and V by 4 bases; bases with no gene match: 4. This CDR3 spans 15 amino acids. Germline-derived CDR1 and CDR2 are SGHDT and YYEEEE. CDR3 sequence (DNA): TGTGCCAGCAGCAGAGGACAGGGAAGCAATCAGCCCCAGCATTTT. Protein product: CASSRGQGSNQPQHF. Complete variable domain (other parts from reference TRBV5-6 and TRBJ1-5): DAGVTQSPTHLIKTRGQQVTLRCSPKSGHDTVSWYQQALGQGPQFIFQYYEEEERQRGNFPDRFSGHQFPNYSSELNVNALLLGDSALYLCASSRGQGSNQPQHFGDGTRLSIL.

The rearrangement joins TRBV19 to TRBJ2-3; D ambiguous. V lost 8 bases and J lost 0, with 12 bases in between. The CDR3 totals 14 residues. CDR1 is LNHDA, CDR2 SQIVND, per germline (reference sequence). CDR3 region: CASSLLSSTDTQYF. CDR3 in DNA: TGTGCCAGTTCGTTACTATCTAGCACAGATACGCAGTATTTT.

The rearrangement uses TRBV2 and TRBJ2-1; maybe TRBD1 (5 bases). The length of the CDR3 is 13 residues. CDR1 and CDR2 (germline): SNHLY, FYNNEI. V was trimmed by 6 bases and J by 6 bases, leaving 12 bases between them. CDR3 protein: CASRDIGTNEQFF. The CDR3 DNA reads TGTGCCAGCAGGGACATAGGAACCAATGAGCAGTTCTTC.

In this sample, this clone turned up a few times. The rearrangement joins TRBV13 to TRBJ1-4; 7 bases fit TRBD1. CDR1 PRHDT and CDR2 FYEKMQ come from the germline V gene (reference sequence). This CDR3 comprises 15 residues. V dropped 6 bases and J dropped 6; count of bases not matched to a gene: 10. The DNA for the CDR3 is TGTGCCAGCAGACTAAGGTCCGGACAGGATGAAAAACTGTTTTTT. This translates into CASRLRSGQDEKLFF.

This clone has only a few counts. The V gene is TRBV29-1, the J gene TRBJ1-2; unclear D gene. This CDR3 region has 12 residues. Germline CDR1 SQVTM, CDR2 ANQGSEA. V was pared by 7 bases and J by 2 bases, with 11 bases between. The CDR3 DNA sequence: TGCAGCGCCCGGACTGGGAACTATGGCTACACCTTC. Translation: CSARTGNYGYTF.

The chain carries TRBV28 and TRBJ1-5, with 8 positions matching TRBD1. The V gene end was trimmed by 3 bases and the J gene end by 5 bases; junction bases not matched to a gene: 6. The CDR3 runs to 15 residues. Per germline, CDR1 MDHEN and CDR2 SYDVKM. The CDR3 DNA reads as TGTGCCAGCAGTTTGACAGGGGAGGCGGATCAGCCCCAGCATTTT. Its translation is CASSLTGEADQPQHF.